This T cell receptor beta chain stems from a study of blood T cell repertoires in COVID-19. Background on the study: Samples representing acute and convalescent COVID-19 were sourced from the United States, Italy and Spain. Sources were T cells, B-cell-depleted T cells, or PBMCs; the material itself was cDNA or gDNA.

In the original processing: Reference gene primers were amplified, and this amplification served to estimate nucleated cell counts. The repertoire was sequenced with immunoSEQ multiplex PCR; TCRdb's copy has only in-frame clones and lacks some. From that table come the V and J calls and clone size; the DNA was used to work out D and trimming. The sample carries about 240,000 clones, approximately 82% recorded once. The CDR3 runs 15 residues. V lost 5 bases and J lost 2; bases outside the gene matches: 5. Looked up from germline, CDR1 is MNHNY and CDR2 is SVGAGI (reference sequence). The chain joins TRBV6-6 to TRBJ2-2; 7 positions match TRBD1. Material for sequencing was peripheral blood. The sequence was collected from a woman between 18 and 30 years old with acute or convalescent COVID-19. CDR3 region: CASSRQGSNTGELFF. The DNA of the CDR3 is TGTGCCAGCAGTCGACAGGGATCCAACACCGGGGAGCTGTTTTTT.